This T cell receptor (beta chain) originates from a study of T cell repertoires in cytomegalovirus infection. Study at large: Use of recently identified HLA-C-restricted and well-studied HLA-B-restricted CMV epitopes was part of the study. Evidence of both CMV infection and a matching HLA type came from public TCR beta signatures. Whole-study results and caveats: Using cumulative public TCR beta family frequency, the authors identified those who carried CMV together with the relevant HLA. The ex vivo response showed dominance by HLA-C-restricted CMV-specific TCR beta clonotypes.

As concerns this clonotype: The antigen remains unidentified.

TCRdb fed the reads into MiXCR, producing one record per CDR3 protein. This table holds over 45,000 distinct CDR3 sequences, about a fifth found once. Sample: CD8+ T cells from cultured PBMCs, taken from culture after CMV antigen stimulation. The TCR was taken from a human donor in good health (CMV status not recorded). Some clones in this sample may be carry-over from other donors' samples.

DNA for the CDR3: TGTGCCAGCAGTTACTCGGGAGTGGGCACTGAAGCTTTCTTT. It specifies CASSYSGVGTEAFF. The chain has TRBV6-2 or TRBV6-3 and TRBJ1-1; D not resolved. The V gene's germline CDR1 is MNHEY and CDR2 SVGEGT. With 0 bases removed from V and 4 bases from J, the gap between germline ends came to 9 bases. This CDR3 contains 14 residues.